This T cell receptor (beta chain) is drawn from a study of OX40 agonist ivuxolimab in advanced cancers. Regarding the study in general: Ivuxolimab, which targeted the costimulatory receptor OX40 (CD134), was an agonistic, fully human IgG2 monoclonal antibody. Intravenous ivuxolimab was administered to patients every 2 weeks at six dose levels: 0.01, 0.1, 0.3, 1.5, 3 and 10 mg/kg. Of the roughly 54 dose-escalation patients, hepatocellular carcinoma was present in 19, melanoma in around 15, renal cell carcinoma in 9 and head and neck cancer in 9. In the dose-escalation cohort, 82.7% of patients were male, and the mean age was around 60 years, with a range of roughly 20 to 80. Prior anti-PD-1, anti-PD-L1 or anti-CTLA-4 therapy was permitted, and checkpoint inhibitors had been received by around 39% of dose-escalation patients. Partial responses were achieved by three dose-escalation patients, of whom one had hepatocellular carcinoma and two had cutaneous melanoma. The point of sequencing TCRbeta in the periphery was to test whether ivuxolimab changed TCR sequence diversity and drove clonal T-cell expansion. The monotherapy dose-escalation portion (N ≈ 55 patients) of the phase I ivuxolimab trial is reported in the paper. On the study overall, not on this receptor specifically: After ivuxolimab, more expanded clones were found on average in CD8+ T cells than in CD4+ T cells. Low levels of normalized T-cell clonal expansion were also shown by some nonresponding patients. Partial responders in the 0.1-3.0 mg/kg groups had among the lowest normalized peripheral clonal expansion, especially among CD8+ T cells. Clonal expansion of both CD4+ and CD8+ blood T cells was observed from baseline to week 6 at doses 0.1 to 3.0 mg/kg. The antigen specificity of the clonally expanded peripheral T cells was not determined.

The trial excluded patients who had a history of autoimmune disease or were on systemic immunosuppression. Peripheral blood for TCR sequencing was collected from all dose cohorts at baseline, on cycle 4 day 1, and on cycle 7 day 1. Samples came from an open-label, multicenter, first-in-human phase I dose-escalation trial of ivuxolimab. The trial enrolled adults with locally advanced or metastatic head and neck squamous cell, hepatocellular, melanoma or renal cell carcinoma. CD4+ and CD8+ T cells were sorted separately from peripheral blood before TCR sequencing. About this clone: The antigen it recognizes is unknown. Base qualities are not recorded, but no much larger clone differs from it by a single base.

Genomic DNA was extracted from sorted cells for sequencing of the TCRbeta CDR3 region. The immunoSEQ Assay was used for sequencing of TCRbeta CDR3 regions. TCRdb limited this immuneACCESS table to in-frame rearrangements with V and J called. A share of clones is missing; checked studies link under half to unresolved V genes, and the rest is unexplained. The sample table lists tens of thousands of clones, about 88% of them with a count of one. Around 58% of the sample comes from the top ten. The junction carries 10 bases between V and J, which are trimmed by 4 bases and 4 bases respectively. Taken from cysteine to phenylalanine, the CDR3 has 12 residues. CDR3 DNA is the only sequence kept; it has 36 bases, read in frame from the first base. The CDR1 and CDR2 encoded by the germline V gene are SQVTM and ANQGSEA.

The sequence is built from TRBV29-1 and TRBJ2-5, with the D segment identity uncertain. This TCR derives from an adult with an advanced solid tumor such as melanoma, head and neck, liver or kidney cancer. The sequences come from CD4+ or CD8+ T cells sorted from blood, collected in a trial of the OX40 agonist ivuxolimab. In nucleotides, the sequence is TGCAGCGTTGTGGGTGCGATAGAGACCCAGTACTTC. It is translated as CSVVGAIETQYF.